This TCR beta chain was documented in a study of T cell changes during pregnancy in multiple sclerosis. Germline assignment: CDR1 MNHNY and CDR2 SVGAGI (reference sequence). Trimming cost V 5 bases and J 2 bases; bases outside gene matches: 6. The CDR3 totals 15 residues. Generated by immunoSEQ multiplex PCR, the TCRdb table keeps only in-frame clones and is missing some. The table shows approximately 41,000 clones, with around 87% occurring only once. This chain joins TRBV6-6 and TRBJ2-3; 8 bases match TRBD2. The source of this sequence is a female donor with multiple sclerosis, enrolled in a pregnancy study. The specimen was CD4+ T cells from peripheral blood mononuclear cells, collected in the second trimester of pregnancy. DNA of the CDR3: TGTGCCAGCAGTCTTAGCGGGACCCCCACAGATACGCAGTATTTT. Protein product: CASSLSGTPTDTQYF.